Listed below are T cell receptor beta chains from one sample, sequenced in a study of blood T cell repertoires in COVID-19. Measured with immunoSEQ multiplex PCR; TCRdb has only the in-frame clones, and not every one. The repertoire holds about 200,000 clones, around 88% seen once, with roughly 8.2% in the top ten. The sample was peripheral blood. These TCRs come from a woman in her forties or fifties with acute or convalescent COVID-19. CDR3s include the opening cysteine and the closing phenylalanine or tryptophan. A D gene is named only where the DNA matches it firmly. The size field is filled for only some rows; it gives once, few, many or a size class.

clone_size: NA
j_call: TRBJ2-3
d_call: NA
v_call: TRBV11-3
cdr3_nt: TGTGCCAGCAGCCGGACATACCTTAGCACAGATACGCAGTATTTT
cdr3_aa: CASSRTYLSTDTQYF

clone_size: NA
j_call: TRBJ2-4
d_call: NA
v_call: TRBV5-3
cdr3_nt: TGTGCCAGAAGCAAAAAACCCCCAAGCTGCTTAAGAGCCAAAAACATTCAGTACTTC
cdr3_aa: CARSKKPPSCLRAKNIQYF

clone_size: once
j_call: TRBJ1-3
d_call: TRBD1
v_call: TRBV6-5
cdr3_nt: TGTGCCAGCAGTTACTCGACAGGGCGAGGAAACACCATATATTTT
cdr3_aa: CASSYSTGRGNTIYF

clone_size: NA
j_call: TRBJ2-1
d_call: TRBD1
v_call: TRBV5-4
cdr3_nt: TGTGCCAGCAGCTGGGGACAGGAAGAGCAGTTCTTC
cdr3_aa: CASSWGQEEQFF

clone_size: NA
j_call: TRBJ1-3
d_call: TRBD1
v_call: TRBV19
cdr3_nt: TGTGCCAGTACCCCGGACAGGGGTGCTGGAAACACCATATATTTT
cdr3_aa: CASTPDRGAGNTIYF

clone_size: NA
j_call: TRBJ2-7
d_call: NA
v_call: TRBV3-1/TRBV3-2
cdr3_nt: TGTGCCAGCAGCCTAGCTTTAGGGGGTGTCTACGAGCAGTACTTC
cdr3_aa: CASSLALGGVYEQYF

clone_size: NA
j_call: TRBJ2-7
d_call: NA
v_call: TRBV24-1
cdr3_nt: TGTGCCACCAGTGAAGCCCGACTAGTTAGGGGGCAGTACTTC
cdr3_aa: CATSEARLVRGQYF

clone_size: NA
j_call: TRBJ2-3
d_call: TRBD2
v_call: TRBV29-1
cdr3_nt: TGCAGCGTTGGTACAGCTAGCGGTTCAGATACGCAGTATTTT
cdr3_aa: CSVGTASGSDTQYF

clone_size: NA
j_call: TRBJ2-4
d_call: TRBD1
v_call: TRBV12-3/TRBV12-4
cdr3_nt: TGTGCCAGCAGCCGGGACAGAAACATTCAGTACTTC
cdr3_aa: CASSRDRNIQYF

clone_size: NA
j_call: TRBJ2-1
d_call: TRBD2
v_call: TRBV24-1
cdr3_nt: TGTGCCACCAGTGACCGTCGGAGCGGGAGAAGGGATGAGCAGTTCTTC
cdr3_aa: CATSDRRSGRRDEQFF

clone_size: NA
j_call: TRBJ2-7
d_call: NA
v_call: TRBV5-6
cdr3_nt: TGTGCCAGCAGCTTGAATGATGCAGGGGAGTACGAGCAGTACTTC
cdr3_aa: CASSLNDAGEYEQYF

clone_size: NA
j_call: TRBJ1-1
d_call: NA
v_call: TRBV2
cdr3_nt: TGTGCCAGCCGGGCGGACATGAACACTGAAGCTTTCTTT
cdr3_aa: CASRADMNTEAFF

clone_size: few
j_call: TRBJ2-5
d_call: NA
v_call: TRBV5-5
cdr3_nt: TGTGCCAGCAGCCGGGGGGCTACTGGGGGTGAGACCCAGTACTTC
cdr3_aa: CASSRGATGGETQYF

clone_size: NA
j_call: TRBJ1-3
d_call: TRBD1
v_call: TRBV3-1/TRBV3-2
cdr3_nt: TGTGCCAGCAGCCATGGTAGACAGGGGGACACCATATATTTT
cdr3_aa: CASSHGRQGDTIYF

clone_size: NA
j_call: TRBJ2-5
d_call: NA
v_call: TRBV5-1
cdr3_nt: TGCGCCAGCAGCTTCCGGGACTCCCAAGAGACCCAGTACTTC
cdr3_aa: CASSFRDSQETQYF

clone_size: NA
j_call: TRBJ2-7
d_call: NA
v_call: TRBV6-5
cdr3_nt: TGTGCCAGCAGTAACAGAAATAGCGAGCAGTACTTC
cdr3_aa: CASSNRNSEQYF

clone_size: NA
j_call: TRBJ2-3
d_call: TRBD1
v_call: TRBV19
cdr3_nt: TGTGCCAGTAGTCGGGGACAGATTCCCGATACGCAGTATTTT
cdr3_aa: CASSRGQIPDTQYF

clone_size: NA
j_call: TRBJ1-1
d_call: TRBD1
v_call: TRBV2
cdr3_nt: TGTGCCAGCGGGTTGGACAGGGTCACTGAAGCTTTCTTT
cdr3_aa: CASGLDRVTEAFF

clone_size: NA
j_call: TRBJ1-2
d_call: NA
v_call: TRBV5-1
cdr3_nt: TGCGCCAGCAGCTTGTCAGGGTTCAACTATGGCTACACCTTC
cdr3_aa: CASSLSGFNYGYTF

clone_size: NA
j_call: TRBJ2-7
d_call: NA
v_call: TRBV6-5
cdr3_nt: TGTGCCAGCGCCAGCGGACGGCTGAGTGACGAGCAGTACTTC
cdr3_aa: CASASGRLSDEQYF

clone_size: NA
j_call: TRBJ2-1
d_call: TRBD1
v_call: TRBV11-2
cdr3_nt: TGTGCCAGCATCCTTGGGAGGACAGGGGTATTCAATGAGCAGTTCTTC
cdr3_aa: CASILGRTGVFNEQFF

clone_size: NA
j_call: TRBJ1-6
d_call: NA
v_call: TRBV28
cdr3_nt: TGTGCCTGTGACCGGGACTTAAGGAGCTCCTATAATTCACCCCTCCACTTT
cdr3_aa: CACDRDLRSSYNSPLHF

clone_size: NA
j_call: TRBJ1-6
d_call: NA
v_call: TRBV12-2
cdr3_nt: TGTGCAAGTCGCCTCGTCGGGAGGGTTTTGATTTCACCCCTCCACTTT
cdr3_aa: CASRLVGRVLISPLHF

clone_size: NA
j_call: TRBJ1-6
d_call: NA
v_call: TRBV10-3
cdr3_nt: TGTGCCTCGCCCCCGAAGACGGGTTCCAGCTCCTATAATTCACCCCTCCACTTT
cdr3_aa: CASPPKTGSSSYNSPLHF

clone_size: NA
j_call: TRBJ2-5
d_call: NA
v_call: TRBV10-2
cdr3_nt: TGCGCCAGCCAGGCCCAAGAGACCCAGTACTTC
cdr3_aa: CASQAQETQYF

clone_size: NA
j_call: TRBJ2-7
d_call: TRBD2
v_call: TRBV28
cdr3_nt: TGTGCCAGCGGAAGTTATCCGGGACTAGCCAACGAGCAGTACTTC
cdr3_aa: CASGSYPGLANEQYF

clone_size: NA
j_call: TRBJ1-5
d_call: TRBD1
v_call: TRBV24-1
cdr3_nt: TGTGCCACTCCTCACCCGCCCGGGCAGGGGGAAAATCAGCCCCAGCATTTT
cdr3_aa: CATPHPPGQGENQPQHF

clone_size: NA
j_call: TRBJ2-3
d_call: TRBD1
v_call: TRBV5-1
cdr3_nt: TGCGCCAGCAGCCTCGGACAGGGGGCGGATACGCAGTATTTT
cdr3_aa: CASSLGQGADTQYF

clone_size: once
j_call: TRBJ2-1
d_call: TRBD2
v_call: TRBV29-1
cdr3_nt: TGCAGCGTACTGGGACTAGCGGGAGCAAGAAGAGGCAATGAGCAGTTCTTC
cdr3_aa: CSVLGLAGARRGNEQFF

clone_size: few
j_call: TRBJ1-2
d_call: TRBD1
v_call: TRBV10-2
cdr3_nt: TGCGCCAGCAGTGAGAAGACAGGGCTTAACTATGGCTACACCTTC
cdr3_aa: CASSEKTGLNYGYTF

clone_size: NA
j_call: TRBJ2-7
d_call: TRBD2
v_call: TRBV3-1/TRBV3-2
cdr3_nt: TGTGCCAGCAGCCAAGATCTGGCGACTAGCGGGTGGGCCTACGAGCAGTACTTC
cdr3_aa: CASSQDLATSGWAYEQYF

clone_size: NA
j_call: TRBJ2-1
d_call: TRBD2
v_call: TRBV7-9
cdr3_nt: TGTGCCAGCAGCTTGACTAGCGGGAGGATTGAGCAGTTCTTC
cdr3_aa: CASSLTSGRIEQFF

clone_size: NA
j_call: TRBJ1-4
d_call: TRBD1
v_call: TRBV19
cdr3_nt: TGTGCCAGACAGGGGAAGACTAATGAAAAACTGTTTTTT
cdr3_aa: CARQGKTNEKLFF

clone_size: NA
j_call: TRBJ2-3
d_call: NA
v_call: TRBV6-5
cdr3_nt: TGTGCCAGCAGTCGAGGAGGCACAGATACGCAGTATTTT
cdr3_aa: CASSRGGTDTQYF

clone_size: NA
j_call: TRBJ2-1
d_call: NA
v_call: TRBV10-3
cdr3_nt: TGTGCCATCAGTTATGGCGGGACCGGGAATGAGCAGTTCTTC
cdr3_aa: CAISYGGTGNEQFF

clone_size: NA
j_call: TRBJ1-2
d_call: TRBD1
v_call: TRBV2
cdr3_nt: TGTGCCAGCAGGGCGCGAGGCAGGGGGTCTGGCTACACCTTC
cdr3_aa: CASRARGRGSGYTF

clone_size: once
j_call: TRBJ2-1
d_call: NA
v_call: TRBV24-1
cdr3_nt: TGTGCCACCAGTGACCTTACCGACAGCACGCACTTCTTCTTC
cdr3_aa: CATSDLTDSTHFFF

clone_size: NA
j_call: TRBJ1-6
d_call: NA
v_call: TRBV3-1/TRBV3-2
cdr3_nt: TGTGCCAGCATCCCTTCCGGGACACTTTATAATTCACCCCTCCACTTT
cdr3_aa: CASIPSGTLYNSPLHF

clone_size: NA
j_call: TRBJ2-1
d_call: TRBD2
v_call: TRBV28
cdr3_nt: TGTGCCAGCACCCAGCCTAGCGGCTACAATGAGCAGTTCTTC
cdr3_aa: CASTQPSGYNEQFF

clone_size: once
j_call: TRBJ2-7
d_call: NA
v_call: TRBV11-3
cdr3_nt: TGTGCCAGCAGCTTAGGACAGTCTTCGAGCGAGCAGTACTTC
cdr3_aa: CASSLGQSSSEQYF

clone_size: NA
j_call: TRBJ1-1
d_call: TRBD1
v_call: TRBV5-6
cdr3_nt: TGTGCCAGCAGCTTCGGGACAGGGACTTCATTTGACACTGAAGCTTTCTTT
cdr3_aa: CASSFGTGTSFDTEAFF

clone_size: once
j_call: TRBJ2-7
d_call: NA
v_call: TRBV21-1
cdr3_nt: TGTGCCAGCAGCTTCCGACCTAGCGGGAGGCCGTCCTACGAGCAGTACTTC
cdr3_aa: CASSFRPSGRPSYEQYF

clone_size: once
j_call: TRBJ1-1
d_call: NA
v_call: TRBV14
cdr3_nt: TGTGCCAGCAGCCAGGGGGGTGGGGGCACTGAAGCTTTCTTT
cdr3_aa: CASSQGGGGTEAFF

clone_size: NA
j_call: TRBJ2-4
d_call: NA
v_call: TRBV21-1
cdr3_nt: TGTGCCAGCAGCAAAGGGAGCGGGGGGGGCAAAAACATTCAGTACTTC
cdr3_aa: CASSKGSGGGKNIQYF

clone_size: NA
j_call: TRBJ2-7
d_call: TRBD1
v_call: TRBV15
cdr3_nt: TGTGCCACCAGCAGAGATCGGGGACAGCCCTACGAGCAGTACTTC
cdr3_aa: CATSRDRGQPYEQYF

clone_size: NA
j_call: TRBJ2-5
d_call: NA
v_call: TRBV3-1/TRBV3-2
cdr3_nt: TGTGCCAGCAGCCAAGAGGGCGGGGCGAAGTGGGAGACCCAGTACTTC
cdr3_aa: CASSQEGGAKWETQYF

clone_size: NA
j_call: TRBJ2-3
d_call: TRBD2
v_call: TRBV3-1/TRBV3-2
cdr3_nt: TGTGCCAGCAGCTTACAAAGGACTAGCGGGATCTACACAGATACGCAGTATTTT
cdr3_aa: CASSLQRTSGIYTDTQYF

clone_size: NA
j_call: TRBJ2-1
d_call: NA
v_call: TRBV2
cdr3_nt: TGTGCCAGCAGCTCAGCGGATAGCTCCTACAATGAGCAGTTCTTC
cdr3_aa: CASSSADSSYNEQFF

clone_size: once
j_call: TRBJ2-3
d_call: TRBD1
v_call: TRBV19
cdr3_nt: TGTGCCAGTAGTGCGGACAGGGGCGCAGATACGCAGTATTTT
cdr3_aa: CASSADRGADTQYF

clone_size: NA
j_call: TRBJ2-7
d_call: TRBD1
v_call: TRBV2
cdr3_nt: TGTGCCAGCAGAACCAACCGACAGGGGGCCTACGAGCAGTACTTC
cdr3_aa: CASRTNRQGAYEQYF

clone_size: NA
j_call: TRBJ2-3
d_call: NA
v_call: TRBV7-2
cdr3_nt: TGTGCCAGCAGCTTAGATGGGAGTGCAGATACGCAGTATTTT
cdr3_aa: CASSLDGSADTQYF

clone_size: NA
j_call: TRBJ1-4
d_call: NA
v_call: TRBV9
cdr3_nt: TGTGCCAGCAGCCCTCAATCGTTAGTCGGTGGAAAACTGTTTTTT
cdr3_aa: CASSPQSLVGGKLFF

clone_size: NA
j_call: TRBJ1-1
d_call: NA
v_call: TRBV6-5
cdr3_nt: TGTGCCAGCAAGGCGGAGTCCCGGTTCGCTGAAGCTTTCTTT
cdr3_aa: CASKAESRFAEAFF

clone_size: NA
j_call: TRBJ2-7
d_call: TRBD1
v_call: TRBV20-1
cdr3_nt: TGCAGTGCTAGTCGGACAGGGGGCCTGGTAGACACCTACGAGCAGTACTTC
cdr3_aa: CSASRTGGLVDTYEQYF